This T cell receptor beta chain was documented in a study of OX40 agonist ivuxolimab in advanced cancers. The wider study: People in dose escalation had one of these cancers: hepatocellular carcinoma, melanoma, renal cell or head and neck cancer. Overall study findings and caveats: Among the lowest peripheral clonal expansion occurred in 0.1-3.0 mg/kg partial responders.

Clones were read by immunoSEQ multiplex PCR, and TCRdb kept only the in-frame ones, dropping some. This table holds 50,000 to 75,000 clones, 75% to 95% found once. A word on this clone: The target antigen is unknown.

The length of the CDR3 is 12 residues. Trimming took off 8 bases at V and 2 bases at J, with 9 bases between the two ends. From germline, CDR1 is LNHNV and CDR2 YYDKDF (reference sequence). This material consisted of CD4+ or CD8+ T cells sorted from blood, taken in a trial of the OX40 agonist ivuxolimab. The receptor's source is an adult with an advanced solid tumor such as melanoma, head and neck, liver or kidney cancer. V is TRBV15 and J is TRBJ1-1; tentatively, D is TRBD1 (5 bases). This CDR3 reads CATSDTNTEAFF. Written as DNA, the CDR3 is TGTGCCACCTCGGACACCAACACTGAAGCTTTCTTT.